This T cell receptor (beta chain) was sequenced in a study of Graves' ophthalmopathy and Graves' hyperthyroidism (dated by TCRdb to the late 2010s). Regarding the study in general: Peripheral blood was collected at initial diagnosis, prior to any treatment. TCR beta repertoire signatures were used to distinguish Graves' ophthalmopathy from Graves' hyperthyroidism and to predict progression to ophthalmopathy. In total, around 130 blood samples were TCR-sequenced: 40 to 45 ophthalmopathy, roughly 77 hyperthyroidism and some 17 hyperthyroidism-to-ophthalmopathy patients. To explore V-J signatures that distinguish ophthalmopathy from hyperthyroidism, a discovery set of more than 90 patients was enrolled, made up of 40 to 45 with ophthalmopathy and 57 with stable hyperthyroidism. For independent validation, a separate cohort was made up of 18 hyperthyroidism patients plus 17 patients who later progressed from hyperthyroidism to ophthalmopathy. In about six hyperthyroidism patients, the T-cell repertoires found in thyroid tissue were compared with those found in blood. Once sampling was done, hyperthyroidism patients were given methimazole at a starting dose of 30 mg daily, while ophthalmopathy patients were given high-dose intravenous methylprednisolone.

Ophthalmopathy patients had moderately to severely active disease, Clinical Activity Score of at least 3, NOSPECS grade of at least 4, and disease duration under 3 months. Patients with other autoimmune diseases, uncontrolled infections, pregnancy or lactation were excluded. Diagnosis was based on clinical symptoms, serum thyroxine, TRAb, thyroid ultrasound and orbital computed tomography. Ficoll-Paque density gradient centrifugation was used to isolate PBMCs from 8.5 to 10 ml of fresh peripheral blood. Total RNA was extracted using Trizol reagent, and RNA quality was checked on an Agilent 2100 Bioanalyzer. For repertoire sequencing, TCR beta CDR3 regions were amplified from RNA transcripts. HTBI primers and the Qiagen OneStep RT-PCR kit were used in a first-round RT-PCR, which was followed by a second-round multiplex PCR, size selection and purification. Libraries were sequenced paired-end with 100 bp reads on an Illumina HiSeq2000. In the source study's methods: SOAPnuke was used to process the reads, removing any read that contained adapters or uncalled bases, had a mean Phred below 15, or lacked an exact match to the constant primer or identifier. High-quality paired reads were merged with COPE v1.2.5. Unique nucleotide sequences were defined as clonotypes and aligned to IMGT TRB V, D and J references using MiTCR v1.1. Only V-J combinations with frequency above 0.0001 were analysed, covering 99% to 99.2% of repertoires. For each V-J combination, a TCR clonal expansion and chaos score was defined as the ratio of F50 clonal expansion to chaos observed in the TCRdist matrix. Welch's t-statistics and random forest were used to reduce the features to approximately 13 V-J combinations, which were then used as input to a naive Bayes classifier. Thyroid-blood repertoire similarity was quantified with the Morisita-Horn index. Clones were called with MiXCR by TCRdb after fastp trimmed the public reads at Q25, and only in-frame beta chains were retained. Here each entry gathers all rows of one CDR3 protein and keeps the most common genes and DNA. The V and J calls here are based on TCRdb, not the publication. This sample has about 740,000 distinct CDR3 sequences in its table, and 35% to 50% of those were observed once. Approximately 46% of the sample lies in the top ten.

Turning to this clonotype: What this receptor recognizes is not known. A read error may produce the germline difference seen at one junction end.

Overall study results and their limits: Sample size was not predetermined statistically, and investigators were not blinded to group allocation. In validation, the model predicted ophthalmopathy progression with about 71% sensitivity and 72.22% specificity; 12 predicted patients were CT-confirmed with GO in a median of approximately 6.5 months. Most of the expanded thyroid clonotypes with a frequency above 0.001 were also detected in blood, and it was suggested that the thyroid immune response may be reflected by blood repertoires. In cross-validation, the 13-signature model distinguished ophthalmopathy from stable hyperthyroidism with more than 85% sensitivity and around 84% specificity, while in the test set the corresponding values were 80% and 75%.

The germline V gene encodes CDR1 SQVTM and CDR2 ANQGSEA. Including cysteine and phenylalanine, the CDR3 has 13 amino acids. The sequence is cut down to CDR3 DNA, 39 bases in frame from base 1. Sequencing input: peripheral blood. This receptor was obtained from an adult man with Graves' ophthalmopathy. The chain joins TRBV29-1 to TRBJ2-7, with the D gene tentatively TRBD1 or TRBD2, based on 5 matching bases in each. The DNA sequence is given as TGCAGCGTTTCAGGGACGGAGACCGGGGAGCTGTACTTC. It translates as CSVSGTETGELYF.